These 32 T cell receptor beta chains were all obtained from the same sample, sequenced in a study of early T cells in non-severe SARS-CoV-2 infection. A single record per CDR3 protein comes from TCRdb applying MiXCR to the 5' RACE reads. The data hold fewer than 80,000 distinct CDR3 sequences, with around a tenth observed a single time. Sequencing used whole blood. All receptors come from an adult who was a healthcare worker with PCR-confirmed SARS-CoV-2 infection or an uninfected control (not recorded which).

In its sample, this clonotype was seen many times. The genes are TRBV20-1 and TRBJ2-3; no clear D. This CDR3 is 11 amino acids long. Trimming pared 2 bases from V and 5 bases from J, leaving 5 bases between. Germline-derived CDR1 and CDR2 are DFQATT and SNEGSKA (reference sequence). CDR3 sequence reads: CSARLQDTQYF. The CDR3 DNA sequence: TGCAGTGCTAGATTACAAGATACGCAGTATTTT.

For the CDR3, the DNA is TGTGCCAGCTCACCTCCCGGGCCGAGCACAGATACGCAGTATTTT. It codes for CASSPPGPSTDTQYF. The chain has TRBV18 and TRBJ2-3, with D hard to call. Germline CDR1 KGHSH, CDR2 LQKENI. Trimming pared 3 bases from V and 0 bases from J, leaving 10 bases between. The CDR3 runs 15 residues.

This clonotype came up a few times. The J gene is TRBJ2-3, the V gene TRBV24-1, with D uncertain. The CDR3 sequence is 13 residues long. V lost 3 bases to trimming and J lost 7 bases, with 10 bases between them. Germline lookup yields CDR1 KGHDR and CDR2 SFDVKD. CDR3 nucleotide sequence: TGTGCCACCAGTGATGCGGCGTCATATACGCAGTATTTT. This encodes CATSDAASYTQYF.

This clonotype was seen repeatedly, ten times or more. The gene calls are TRBV4-3 and TRBJ2-1; D unresolved. Trimming cost V 0 bases and J 0 bases, with 9 bases left between them. CDR3 length equals 16 residues. Germline V gene sequence: CDR1 LGHNA, CDR2 YSLEER. In DNA form, the CDR3 reads TGCGCCAGCAGCCAAGACCCCCTGAGCTCCTACAATGAGCAGTTCTTC. Its protein is CASSQDPLSSYNEQFF.

This clonotype has a count of ten or more. The V call is TRBV10-3, the J call TRBJ2-1; D unresolved. Looked up from germline, CDR1 is ENHRY and CDR2 is SYGVKD. The CDR3 is 15 residues long. V lost 2 bases, J lost 0 bases, and 8 bases lay in between. In nucleotides, the CDR3 is TGTGCCATCAGTGAGCCTGACCGCTCCTACAATGAGCAGTTCTTC. Translation: CAISEPDRSYNEQFF.

This clonotype appeared a few times. This chain joins TRBV28 and TRBJ1-5; possible D gene TRBD1, 5 bases. The V end was cut by 2 bases, the J end by 4 bases, with 9 bases between. CDR1 and CDR2 from the germline V gene are MDHEN and SYDVKM. The CDR3 sequence is 14 residues long. The DNA for the CDR3 is TGTGCCAGCAGTTTAGTACAGGCTAATCAGCCCCAGCATTTT. Amino acids: CASSLVQANQPQHF.

This clonotype appeared a few times. The chain links TRBV5-4 to TRBJ2-2, with D perhaps TRBD2 (7 bases). Germline loops: CDR1 SGHNT, CDR2 YYREEE (reference sequence). V was pared by 0 bases and J by 2 bases, with 14 bases between. The CDR3 covers 17 residues. The DNA of the CDR3 is TGTGCCAGCAGCTTGGTATGGAGCGGGACAAACACCGGGGAGCTGTTTTTT. Protein sequence: CASSLVWSGTNTGELFF.

This clonotype was seen a handful of times. This chain links TRBV7-9 with TRBJ2-1; D ambiguous. Trimming took 1 base from V and 5 from J, leaving 9 bases between them. CDR1 SEHNR and CDR2 FQNEAQ come from the germline V gene (reference sequence). The CDR3 is made up of 14 amino acids. In DNA form, the CDR3 reads TGTGCCAGCAGCTTAGTTTCCGGTCACAATGAGCAGTTCTTC. This translates into CASSLVSGHNEQFF.

The rearrangement uses TRBV25-1 and TRBJ2-7, with 8 nucleotides matching TRBD2. CDR1 and CDR2 (germline): MGHDK, SYGVNS. CDR3 length: 13 amino acids. The V segment lost 4 bases and the J segment 6 bases; nucleotides outside the gene matches: 5. The CDR3 nucleotides are TGTGCCAGCAGTGTAGGGCGGGAGGCCGAGCAGTACTTC. Protein sequence: CASSVGREAEQYF.

This clonotype came up many times. The gene calls are TRBV4-1 and TRBJ2-7, with 7 nucleotides matching TRBD2. Germline CDR1 MGHRA, CDR2 YSYEKL. Losses at the gene ends were 1 base for V and 0 bases for J; bases not matched to a gene: 6. The CDR3 is 16 residues long. The CDR3 is CASSQGQGGSSYEQYF. CDR3 nucleotides: TGCGCCAGCAGCCAAGGGCAGGGCGGGAGCTCCTACGAGCAGTACTTC.

This clonotype was seen more than once but under ten times. This chain joins TRBV4-2 and TRBJ1-3; D not certain. V gave up 0 bases and J gave up 4 bases, with 13 bases separating them. CDR1 is LGHNA and CDR2 is YNFKEQ in the germline V gene. The length of the CDR3 is 16 residues. CDR3 bases: TGTGCCAGCAGCCAAGAGCGTATCCAGCCCGGAAACACCATATATTTT. It codes for CASSQERIQPGNTIYF.

The J gene is TRBJ2-7, the V gene TRBV29-1, with D hard to call. The CDR3 covers 12 residues. Per germline, CDR1 SQVTM and CDR2 ANQGSEA. V dropped 4 bases and J dropped 5 bases, with 12 bases sitting between them. CDR3 in amino acids: CSVGLMGNEQYF. The CDR3 nucleotides are TGCAGCGTTGGTCTTATGGGGAACGAGCAGTACTTC.

The CDR3 is CSVRTGSSYEQYF. CDR3 DNA: TGCAGCGTTCGGACAGGTAGTTCCTACGAGCAGTACTTC. The chain is built from TRBV29-1 and TRBJ2-7; 7 bases fit TRBD1. Trimming took 5 bases from V and 1 from J; bases not matched to a gene: 5. In germline, CDR1 is SQVTM, CDR2 ANQGSEA. This CDR3 is 13 amino acids long.

This clonotype occurred many times. DNA for the CDR3: TGTGCCAGCAGCCCCCGGGACAGGGGCCTTACTGAAGCTTTCTTT. It is translated as CASSPRDRGLTEAFF. The chain joins TRBV3-1 to TRBJ1-1; 10 bases match TRBD1. The CDR3 is 15 amino acids. The V segment lost 4 bases and the J segment 5 bases; nucleotides outside the gene matches: 7. Germline V gives CDR1 LGHDT, CDR2 YNNKEL (reference sequence).

This clonotype was observed many times. V usage is TRBV5-1 and J usage is TRBJ2-3; 7 bases are a match to TRBD2. Looked up from germline, CDR1 is SGHRS and CDR2 is YFSETQ. The length of the CDR3 is 14 residues. V gave up 0 bases and J gave up 5 bases; unmatched junction bases: 3. CDR3 sequence (DNA): TGCGCCAGCAGCTTGGACGGGAGGCGAGATACGCAGTATTTT. It translates to CASSLDGRRDTQYF.

This clonotype has at least ten counts. The J gene is TRBJ1-3, the V gene TRBV7-9, with 8 positions matching TRBD1. Germline CDR1 and CDR2: SEHNR and FQNEAQ (reference sequence). The V segment lost 2 bases and the J segment 2 bases; nucleotides outside the gene matches: 11. CDR3 length: 18 residues. Here the CDR3 DNA reads TGTGCCAGCAGCTTAAAAGGCGCAGGGGGCATTACTGGAAACACCATATATTTT. Its translation: CASSLKGAGGITGNTIYF.

This clonotype occurred many times. The V and J genes are TRBV3-1 and TRBJ2-2; TRBD1 is a possible D gene (6 bases). The CDR3 has 16 residues. CDR1 and CDR2 (germline): LGHDT, YNNKEL (reference sequence). V gave up 6 bases and J gave up 1 base, with 15 bases separating them. CDR3: CASRGRLTGNTGELFF. The CDR3, as DNA: TGTGCCAGCAGAGGCCGACTGACAGGGAACACCGGGGAGCTGTTTTTT.

The V call is TRBV7-2, the J call TRBJ1-6, with unresolved D. V was clipped by 5 bases and J by 2 bases, with 10 bases between them. The CDR3 runs to 15 residues. Germline V gives CDR1 SGHTA, CDR2 FQGNSA. The CDR3 spells CASSRTVPYNSPLHF. CDR3 in DNA: TGTGCCAGCAGCCGGACGGTCCCCTATAATTCACCCCTCCACTTT. Variable domain in full (rest from reference TRBV7-2 and TRBJ1-6): GAGVSQSPSNKVTEKGKDVELRCDPISGHTALYWYRQSLGQGLEFLIYFQGNSAPDKSGLPSDRFSAERTGGSVSTLTIQRTQQEDSAVYLCASSRTVPYNSPLHFGNGTRLTVT.

This clonotype appeared many times. The J gene is TRBJ1-1, the V gene TRBV29-1; a possible D gene is TRBD1 (5 bases). With 6 bases removed from V and 0 bases from J, the gap between germline ends came to 20 bases. This CDR3 region has 16 residues. The germline CDR1 and CDR2 sequences are SQVTM and ANQGSEA. CDR3 sequence (DNA): TGCAGCGTCGGGTGGTCGGGACGGCGAATGAACACTGAAGCTTTCTTT. Translating it yields CSVGWSGRRMNTEAFF.

The gene calls are TRBV7-9 and TRBJ2-5, with no clear D. The CDR3 runs 12 residues. Germline lookup yields CDR1 SEHNR and CDR2 FQNEAQ (reference sequence). V lost 5 bases to trimming and J lost 1 base, with 5 bases between them. The CDR3 region has the DNA TGTGCCAGCAGCCCAGTCCAAGAGACCCAGTACTTC. It codes for CASSPVQETQYF.

This clonotype was seen many times. The chain joins TRBV10-2 to TRBJ1-3; D uncertain. CDR3 size: 16 residues. V lost 0 bases, J lost 3 bases, and 12 bases lay in between. Germline loops: CDR1 WSHSY, CDR2 SAAADI. The CDR3 DNA sequence: TGCGCCAGCAGTGAGTCGGCAGTGGGTCTTGGAAACACCATATATTTT. Translation: CASSESAVGLGNTIYF.

There are many counts of this clonotype. The V and J genes are TRBV7-9 and TRBJ2-3; D is ambiguous. V was cut by 3 bases and J by 5 bases, with 6 bases left in between. This CDR3 has 12 residues. CDR1 and CDR2 from the germline V gene are SEHNR and FQNEAQ (reference sequence). This CDR3 reads CASSFVLDTQYF. The DNA for the CDR3 is TGTGCCAGCAGCTTCGTCTTAGATACGCAGTATTTT. The entire variable domain, with the rest obtained from reference TRBV7-9 and TRBJ2-3, is as follows: DTGVSQNPRHKITKRGQNVTFRCDPISEHNRLYWYRQTLGQGPEFLTYFQNEAQLEKSRLLSDRFSAERPKGSFSTLEIQRTEQGDSAMYLCASSFVLDTQYFGPGTRLTVL.

This chain uses TRBV5-1 with TRBJ2-3, with D unresolved. V lost 0 bases and J lost 2, with 7 bases in between. The CDR3 spans 14 residues. Germline-derived CDR1 and CDR2 are SGHRS and YFSETQ. This CDR3 is CASSLEPPTDTQYF. Written as DNA, the CDR3 is TGCGCCAGCAGCTTGGAGCCCCCCACAGATACGCAGTATTTT.

J is TRBJ2-1 and V is TRBV6-5, with D tentatively TRBD2 (6 bases). V gave up 5 bases and J gave up 8 bases, with 19 bases separating them. The CDR3 runs to 15 residues. Per the germline V gene, CDR1 is MNHEY and CDR2 is SVGAGI. The CDR3 DNA reads TGTGCCAGCAGTAACCCGACTAGGGGCTTATATGAGCAGTTCTTC. Protein: CASSNPTRGLYEQFF.

The CDR3: CASSPRRYGEQFF. The CDR3 nucleotides are TGTGCCAGCAGCCCCCGCCGTTATGGAGAGCAGTTCTTC. The V gene is TRBV3-1, the J gene TRBJ2-1; D is undetermined. Germline CDR1 LGHDT, CDR2 YNNKEL (reference sequence). Deletions cut 4 bases from V and 10 bases from J, with 14 bases between. CDR3 length: 13 residues.

This clonotype was counted at least ten times. The chain is built from TRBV3-1 and TRBJ2-5; a possible D gene is TRBD2 (6 bases). The CDR3 is 14 residues long. Germline CDR1 reads LGHDT; CDR2 reads YNNKEL (reference sequence). V was shortened by 4 bases and J by 2 bases, with 11 bases between the two germline ends. CDR3: CASSPTGRQETQYF. The CDR3, as DNA: TGTGCCAGCAGCCCTACCGGGAGACAAGAGACCCAGTACTTC.

This clonotype was picked up many times. The chain joins TRBV3-1 to TRBJ2-3, with 10 positions matching TRBD1. V trimming: 6 bases; J trimming: 3 bases; junction bases outside the gene matches: 9. Germline V gene data show CDR1 as LGHDT and CDR2 as YNNKEL (reference sequence). The length of the CDR3 is 16 residues. Here the CDR3 reads CASSYRGQGRTDTQYF. In DNA form, the CDR3 reads TGTGCCAGCAGTTACCGGGGACAGGGGAGGACAGATACGCAGTATTTT.

This clonotype was recorded at least ten times. This sequence joins TRBV5-4 and TRBJ1-1; D perhaps matches TRBD1 (6 bases). V was trimmed by 3 bases and J by 3 bases, leaving 12 bases between them. CDR3 length: 14 residues. In germline, CDR1 is SGHNT, CDR2 YYREEE (reference sequence). The CDR3 protein is CASSSGALDTEAFF. For the CDR3, the DNA is TGTGCCAGCAGCTCGGGGGCTTTGGACACTGAAGCTTTCTTT.

The rearrangement joins TRBV30 to TRBJ2-7; no clear D. There are 13 residues in the CDR3. Germline CDR1 is GTSNPN and CDR2 is SVGIG (reference sequence). The V and J ends lost 0 bases and 6 bases respectively, with 12 bases between them. The CDR3 nucleotides read TGTGCCTGGAGTGTTCTTGGAGACACCGAGCAGTACTTC. Encoded protein: CAWSVLGDTEQYF.

This clonotype was seen many times. The V call is TRBV7-9, the J call TRBJ1-2; D gene unclear. Trimming shortened V by 5 bases and J by 4 bases, and 14 bases separated the two germline ends. The V gene's germline CDR1 is SEHNR and CDR2 FQNEAQ (reference sequence). CDR3 length equals 14 residues. CDR3: CASSPAGAFYGYTF. In DNA form, the CDR3 reads TGTGCCAGCAGCCCCGCCGGAGCTTTCTATGGCTACACCTTC.

In its sample, this clonotype was seen a few times. J is TRBJ1-1 and V is TRBV5-1, with D unclear. CDR1 and CDR2 (germline): SGHRS, YFSETQ. The CDR3 runs to 14 residues. The V end was cut by 2 bases, the J end by 2 bases, with 10 bases between. CDR3: CASSFVGENTEAFF. Written as DNA, the CDR3 is TGCGCCAGCAGCTTTGTGGGAGAAAACACTGAAGCTTTCTTT.

The genes are TRBV19 and TRBJ1-2; D not resolved. Trimming cost V 7 bases and J 5 bases, with 17 bases left between them. CDR1 is LNHDA and CDR2 is SQIVND in the germline V gene (reference sequence). This CDR3 has 14 residues. CDR3 bases: TGTGCCAGTAATAACGGGATCTTCTCATATGGCTACACCTTC. This translates into CASNNGIFSYGYTF.